The clone carrying this T cell receptor beta chain appeared many times. What it recognizes is unknown. Trimming removed 0 bases from V and 5 bases from J, with 4 bases in between. This CDR3 is built from 13 residues. Per germline, CDR1 SEHNR and CDR2 FQNEAQ (reference sequence). TCRdb re-analysed the 5' RACE reads in MiXCR, keeping a single row per CDR3 protein. The repertoire holds about 250,000 distinct CDR3 sequences, about 8.3% seen once, with less than 4% in the top ten. The data were taken from a study of identical twins. Broader study findings: Monozygotic twin pairs showed more out-of-frame TCR alpha sharing than models estimated.

These data were also reused for a study on yellow fever vaccine responses in identical twins.

The TCR comes from a woman younger than 30 in good health. This chain links TRBV7-9 with TRBJ2-2; D unclear. The sequencing sample was made of CD8+ T cells sorted from blood. The CDR3 sequence is CASSLALTGELFF. In nucleotides, the CDR3 is TGTGCCAGCAGCTTAGCGCTGACCGGGGAGCTGTTTTTT.